These 4 T cell receptor beta chains were sequenced from one sample in a study of beta chain features in type 1 diabetes. Every bit of the isolated RNA underwent reverse transcription, so sequencing read expressed TCRB transcripts. Clones were sequenced by immunoSEQ multiplex PCR, and TCRdb holds only the in-frame ones, with some missing. The repertoire has 500,000 to 700,000 clones, around 16% of them found once; the top ten carry approximately 0.087%. What was sequenced was naive CD4+ T cells from blood. The receptors derive from a man aged 18 to 29 in good health.

The rearrangement uses TRBV7-9 and TRBJ2-7; D not certain. This CDR3 is built from 14 residues. V gave up 1 base and J gave up 6 bases, with 13 bases separating them. The germline V gene has CDR1 SEHNR and CDR2 FQNEAQ (reference sequence). CDR3 amino acids: CASSLDGPWGEQYF. In DNA form, the CDR3 reads TGTGCCAGCAGCTTAGATGGCCCGTGGGGCGAGCAGTACTTC.

The chain couples TRBV19 to TRBJ2-1; no definite D call. The ends were cut back, 6 bases at V and 5 bases at J, with 14 bases in the middle. The germline gives CDR1 LNHDA, CDR2 SQIVND (reference sequence). The CDR3 runs 14 residues. The chain's CDR3 is CASRTKGAHNEQFF. CDR3 coding DNA: TGTGCCAGTAGGACAAAAGGAGCCCACAATGAGCAGTTCTTC.

V is TRBV25-1 and J is TRBJ2-3; a weak D match, TRBD1 (5 bases). CDR3 length equals 14 residues. Between the trimmed V and J ends, which lost 6 bases and 0 bases, there was a span of 10 bases. CDR1 MGHDK and CDR2 SYGVNS come from the germline V gene. CDR3 amino acids: CASRITGSTDTQYF. CDR3 sequence (DNA): TGTGCCAGCAGGATAACAGGAAGCACAGATACGCAGTATTTT.

The V and J genes are TRBV10-3 and TRBJ2-2; D is uncertain. This CDR3 has 14 residues. V shed 7 bases and J shed 4 bases, with 13 bases lying between them. Germline CDR1 is ENHRY and CDR2 is SYGVKD. The CDR3 reads CAITERVGTGELFF. Here the CDR3 DNA reads TGTGCCATCACCGAACGGGTTGGCACCGGGGAGCTGTTTTTT.